This is a list of T cell receptor beta chains from one sample in a study of T cell responses to AZD1222 COVID-19 vaccine. Only in-frame clones appear in the TCRdb table, and some are missing; sequencing was by immunoSEQ multiplex PCR. This table holds 95,000 to 110,000 clones, about 94% found once. This material consisted of peripheral blood, taken on day 0 of AZD1222 vaccination. Receptor source: an adult in good health. The CDR3 runs from the conserved cysteine through the conserved F or W. D genes are given only for firm matches. For some rows the clone size is stated as once, few or many, or as a class when expanded; others skip it.

d_call: .
v_call: TRBV24-1
j_call: TRBJ2-2
clone_size: .
cdr3_aa: CATSDFRDSTGELFF
cdr3_nt: TGTGCCACCAGTGATTTTAGAGACTCCACCGGGGAGCTGTTTTTT

d_call: .
v_call: TRBV27
j_call: TRBJ2-6
clone_size: .
cdr3_aa: CALERDSGANVLTF
cdr3_nt: TGTGCCCTTGAGAGGGACTCTGGGGCCAACGTCCTGACTTTC

d_call: .
v_call: TRBV6-6
j_call: TRBJ2-2
clone_size: .
cdr3_aa: CASSPKTGELFF
cdr3_nt: TGTGCCAGCAGTCCAAAAACCGGGGAGCTGTTTTTT

d_call: TRBD1
v_call: TRBV28
j_call: TRBJ1-2
clone_size: .
cdr3_aa: CASSTDRATVYGYTF
cdr3_nt: TGTGCCAGCAGTACCGACAGGGCCACTGTCTATGGCTACACCTTC

d_call: .
v_call: TRBV29-1
j_call: TRBJ2-1
clone_size: once
cdr3_aa: CSVGGRVLYNEQFF
cdr3_nt: TGCAGCGTTGGGGGACGGGTGCTCTACAATGAGCAGTTCTTC

d_call: TRBD2
v_call: TRBV7-9
j_call: TRBJ2-3
clone_size: .
cdr3_aa: CASSLPENASGSTDTQYF
cdr3_nt: TGTGCCAGCAGCTTACCCGAAAATGCTAGCGGATCCACAGATACGCAGTATTTT

d_call: .
v_call: TRBV6-1
j_call: TRBJ2-7
clone_size: few
cdr3_aa: CASSEGNEQYF
cdr3_nt: TGTGCCAGCAGTGAGGGCAACGAGCAGTACTTC

d_call: .
v_call: TRBV3-1/TRBV3-2
j_call: TRBJ2-3
clone_size: once
cdr3_aa: CASSRSSTDTQYF
cdr3_nt: TGTGCCAGCAGCCGTTCTAGCACAGATACGCAGTATTTT

d_call: .
v_call: TRBV9
j_call: TRBJ2-2
clone_size: .
cdr3_aa: CASTEGVGGELFF
cdr3_nt: TGTGCCAGCACTGAGGGGGTCGGCGGGGAGCTGTTTTTT

d_call: .
v_call: TRBV7-2
j_call: TRBJ2-3
clone_size: .
cdr3_aa: CASSPASTSLTDTQYF
cdr3_nt: TGTGCCAGCAGCCCAGCCTCCACTAGCCTCACAGATACGCAGTATTTT

d_call: TRBD2
v_call: TRBV18
j_call: TRBJ2-7
clone_size: .
cdr3_aa: CASSSGTIDEQYF
cdr3_nt: TGTGCCAGCTCAAGCGGGACTATAGACGAGCAGTACTTC

d_call: .
v_call: TRBV14
j_call: TRBJ2-7
clone_size: .
cdr3_aa: CASSQEYGTLSDEQYF
cdr3_nt: TGTGCCAGCAGCCAAGAGTATGGCACTCTGAGCGACGAGCAGTACTTC

d_call: .
v_call: TRBV3-1/TRBV3-2
j_call: TRBJ1-2
clone_size: .
cdr3_aa: CASSQESGGGYTF
cdr3_nt: TGTGCCAGCAGCCAAGAAAGTGGGGGTGGCTACACCTTC

d_call: .
v_call: TRBV5-4
j_call: TRBJ2-1
clone_size: .
cdr3_aa: CASSLRRYSSYNEQFF
cdr3_nt: TGTGCCAGCAGCTTACGCCGGTATAGCTCCTACAATGAGCAGTTCTTC

d_call: TRBD1
v_call: TRBV5-4
j_call: TRBJ2-7
clone_size: .
cdr3_aa: CASSLEGPRGEQYF
cdr3_nt: TGTGCCAGCAGCTTGGAGGGTCCCAGGGGGGAGCAGTACTTC

d_call: TRBD1
v_call: TRBV5-1
j_call: TRBJ2-3
clone_size: .
cdr3_aa: CASSQDRGSIDTQYF
cdr3_nt: TGCGCCAGCAGCCAGGACAGGGGAAGTATAGATACGCAGTATTTT

d_call: .
v_call: TRBV7-2
j_call: TRBJ1-1
clone_size: .
cdr3_aa: CASSLGGGPYVGTEAFF
cdr3_nt: TGTGCCAGCAGCTTAGGGGGAGGGCCTTACGTCGGGACTGAAGCTTTCTTT

d_call: TRBD2
v_call: TRBV5-5
j_call: TRBJ2-1
clone_size: .
cdr3_aa: CASSLIAGTSVYNEQFF
cdr3_nt: TGTGCCAGCAGCCTGATTGCCGGGACTAGCGTTTACAATGAGCAGTTCTTC

d_call: .
v_call: TRBV10-3
j_call: TRBJ1-3
clone_size: .
cdr3_aa: CAISEQSGNTIYF
cdr3_nt: TGTGCCATCAGTGAACAGTCTGGAAACACCATATATTTT

d_call: .
v_call: TRBV7-9
j_call: TRBJ1-1
clone_size: .
cdr3_aa: CASSFRDGEAFF
cdr3_nt: TGTGCCAGCAGCTTCCGGGACGGTGAAGCTTTCTTT

d_call: TRBD1
v_call: TRBV4-1
j_call: TRBJ1-2
clone_size: .
cdr3_aa: CASSQRGTVGYTF
cdr3_nt: TGCGCCAGCAGCCAGCGGGGGACAGTCGGCTACACCTTC

d_call: .
v_call: TRBV19
j_call: TRBJ1-4
clone_size: .
cdr3_aa: CASSNGPNEKLFF
cdr3_nt: TGTGCCAGTAGTAACGGACCTAATGAAAAACTGTTTTTT

d_call: TRBD1
v_call: TRBV12-3/TRBV12-4
j_call: TRBJ1-2
clone_size: once
cdr3_aa: CASSQGGRPGDTF
cdr3_nt: TGTGCCAGCAGTCAAGGGGGCCGGCCCGGGGACACCTTC

d_call: .
v_call: TRBV10-1
j_call: TRBJ1-1
clone_size: .
cdr3_aa: CASSEGPTEAFF
cdr3_nt: TGCGCCAGCAGTGAGGGCCCGACTGAAGCTTTCTTT

d_call: .
v_call: TRBV30
j_call: TRBJ2-7
clone_size: .
cdr3_aa: CAWEGAYEQYF
cdr3_nt: TGTGCCTGGGAAGGAGCATACGAGCAGTACTTC

d_call: .
v_call: TRBV11-2
j_call: TRBJ2-3
clone_size: .
cdr3_aa: CASSPYLGSTDTQYF
cdr3_nt: TGTGCCAGCAGCCCATACCTAGGGAGCACAGATACGCAGTATTTT

d_call: .
v_call: TRBV5-1
j_call: TRBJ2-7
clone_size: .
cdr3_aa: CASSLESTSYEQYF
cdr3_nt: TGCGCCAGCAGCTTGGAGTCCACGTCCTACGAGCAGTACTTC

d_call: .
v_call: TRBV10-2
j_call: TRBJ1-2
clone_size: .
cdr3_aa: CASSGEGQGSRGGYTF
cdr3_nt: TGCGCCAGCAGCGGCGAGGGGCAGGGGAGTAGGGGTGGCTACACCTTC

d_call: TRBD2
v_call: TRBV5-4
j_call: TRBJ2-1
clone_size: .
cdr3_aa: CASSTGLAEIYSYNEQFF
cdr3_nt: TGTGCCAGCAGCACGGGACTAGCGGAGATTTACTCCTACAATGAGCAGTTCTTC

d_call: .
v_call: TRBV5-1
j_call: TRBJ1-2
clone_size: .
cdr3_aa: CASSPFTAQGYTF
cdr3_nt: TGCGCCAGCAGCCCATTTACGGCACAGGGCTACACCTTC

d_call: .
v_call: TRBV19
j_call: TRBJ1-1
clone_size: .
cdr3_aa: CASSGGEGSYTEAFF
cdr3_nt: TGTGCCAGTAGCGGAGGGGAGGGTTCGTACACTGAAGCTTTCTTT

d_call: .
v_call: TRBV24-1
j_call: TRBJ2-6
clone_size: .
cdr3_aa: CATSQASGANVLTF
cdr3_nt: TGTGCCACCAGTCAGGCTTCTGGGGCCAACGTCCTGACTTTC

d_call: TRBD1
v_call: TRBV28
j_call: TRBJ2-5
clone_size: once
cdr3_aa: CASSSPRDRDRETQYF
cdr3_nt: TGTGCCAGCAGTTCACCCCGGGACAGGGATCGAGAGACCCAGTACTTC

d_call: TRBD1
v_call: TRBV19
j_call: TRBJ2-7
clone_size: .
cdr3_aa: CASSTRQGAGSYEQYF
cdr3_nt: TGTGCCAGTAGTACGAGACAGGGGGCCGGATCCTACGAGCAGTACTTC

d_call: .
v_call: TRBV7-9
j_call: TRBJ2-7
clone_size: .
cdr3_aa: CASSLGGLTADEQYF
cdr3_nt: TGTGCCAGCAGCTTAGGTGGACTTACGGCCGACGAGCAGTACTTC

d_call: .
v_call: TRBV18
j_call: TRBJ2-7
clone_size: once
cdr3_aa: CASSPGTVEYEQYF
cdr3_nt: TGTGCCAGCTCACCAGGGACCGTGGAGTACGAGCAGTACTTC

d_call: .
v_call: TRBV7-3
j_call: TRBJ2-4
clone_size: .
cdr3_aa: CASSQAPGAGNIQYF
cdr3_nt: TGTGCCAGCAGCCAGGCGCCGGGAGCGGGCAACATTCAGTACTTC

d_call: TRBD1
v_call: TRBV4-1
j_call: TRBJ2-1
clone_size: .
cdr3_aa: CASRRQGTHNEQFF
cdr3_nt: TGCGCCAGCAGGCGACAGGGGACCCACAATGAGCAGTTCTTC

d_call: TRBD1
v_call: TRBV28
j_call: TRBJ1-1
clone_size: .
cdr3_aa: CASSSRTGKYEAFF
cdr3_nt: TGTGCCAGCAGTTCCCGGACAGGGAAATATGAAGCTTTCTTT

d_call: .
v_call: TRBV28
j_call: TRBJ1-6
clone_size: .
cdr3_aa: CASMGSGEYNSPLHF
cdr3_nt: TGTGCCAGCATGGGCTCAGGCGAATATAATTCACCCCTCCACTTT

d_call: .
v_call: TRBV5-1
j_call: TRBJ2-5
clone_size: many
cdr3_aa: CASSPSGETQYF
cdr3_nt: TGCGCCAGCAGCCCGTCGGGAGAGACCCAGTACTTC

d_call: .
v_call: TRBV4-3
j_call: TRBJ2-7
clone_size: .
cdr3_aa: CASSQDRQGPSSLYEQYF
cdr3_nt: TGCGCCAGCAGCCAAGACCGGCAGGGACCTAGTTCCCTCTACGAGCAGTACTTC

d_call: TRBD2
v_call: TRBV3-1/TRBV3-2
j_call: TRBJ2-1
clone_size: .
cdr3_aa: CASRENGRERELYNEQFF
cdr3_nt: TGTGCCAGCAGGGAAAACGGGCGGGAGAGGGAGTTATACAATGAGCAGTTCTTC

d_call: .
v_call: TRBV7-9
j_call: TRBJ1-1
clone_size: once
cdr3_aa: CASSLVARSTEAFF
cdr3_nt: TGTGCCAGCAGCTTGGTCGCCAGGAGCACTGAAGCTTTCTTT

d_call: .
v_call: TRBV6-5
j_call: TRBJ1-3
clone_size: .
cdr3_aa: CASSSESGNTIYF
cdr3_nt: TGTGCCAGCAGCTCGGAATCTGGAAACACCATATATTTT

d_call: .
v_call: TRBV29-1
j_call: TRBJ2-5
clone_size: .
cdr3_aa: CSVVRAAGRLETQYF
cdr3_nt: TGCAGCGTTGTACGGGCGGCGGGGCGTCTGGAGACCCAGTACTTC

d_call: TRBD2
v_call: TRBV3-1/TRBV3-2
j_call: TRBJ2-1
clone_size: .
cdr3_aa: CASSRGGLAANNEQFF
cdr3_nt: TGTGCCAGCAGCCGAGGTGGACTAGCGGCAAACAATGAGCAGTTCTTC

d_call: TRBD1
v_call: TRBV19
j_call: TRBJ2-7
clone_size: .
cdr3_aa: CASSTGRGPGYEQYF
cdr3_nt: TGTGCCAGTAGTACAGGCAGGGGGCCTGGCTACGAGCAGTACTTC

d_call: .
v_call: TRBV14
j_call: TRBJ2-1
clone_size: .
cdr3_aa: CASSPYTVNEQFF
cdr3_nt: TGTGCCAGCAGCCCTTATACAGTTAACGAGCAGTTCTTC

d_call: .
v_call: TRBV2
j_call: TRBJ2-1
clone_size: .
cdr3_aa: CASSMRSEQFF
cdr3_nt: TGTGCCAGCAGTATGAGAAGCGAGCAGTTCTTC

d_call: .
v_call: TRBV29-1
j_call: TRBJ2-2
clone_size: .
cdr3_aa: CSVAGQVTGELFF
cdr3_nt: TGCAGCGTTGCTGGGCAAGTGACCGGGGAGCTGTTTTTT

d_call: TRBD1
v_call: TRBV19
j_call: TRBJ2-1
clone_size: .
cdr3_aa: CASTQGVYNEQFF
cdr3_nt: TGTGCCAGTACCCAGGGGGTCTACAATGAGCAGTTCTTC

d_call: .
v_call: TRBV7-9
j_call: TRBJ2-4
clone_size: .
cdr3_aa: CASRHNEAKNIQYF
cdr3_nt: TGTGCCAGCAGGCATAATGAAGCCAAAAACATTCAGTACTTC